This TCR beta chain was captured in a study of shared clonotypes between healthy human individuals. The method was immunoSEQ multiplex PCR; TCRdb's version includes in-frame clones alone and lacks a portion of them. This sample has some 500,000 clones; over 60% occur once, and the top ten carry more than 10%. This CDR3 has 15 residues. The V and J ends lost 1 base and 1 base respectively, with 10 bases between them. CDR1 and CDR2 (germline): SGHTA, FQGNSA. This clonotype originated in a woman in her forties in good health. Some clones in this sample may be carry-over from other donors' samples. V usage is TRBV7-2 and J usage is TRBJ2-5, with D uncertain. Sequenced sample: PBMCs. Written as DNA, the CDR3 is TGTGCCAGCAGCTTAGTGGCACAGATCCAAGAGACCCAGTACTTC. Translated, it gives CASSLVAQIQETQYF.